This T cell receptor (beta chain) was profiled in a study of CD8+CD57+ T cells in acquired aplastic anemia. Broader study findings: Patients and controls shared 25 to 30 CD8+ CDR3 sequences.

Genomic DNA provided the template from which TCR beta VDJ and CDR3 profiles were obtained. TCRdb reprocessed the reads via MiXCR and lists one record per CDR3 protein. This sample has fewer than 200,000 distinct CDR3 sequences, with under 55% found just once. The CDR3 length is 16 residues. From germline, CDR1 is SGDLS and CDR2 YYNGEE. V trimming: 3 bases; J trimming: 6 bases; junction bases outside the gene matches: 13. All patients picked for sequencing had shown, by flow cytometry, an expansion of CD8+CD57+ cells. Every one of the patients had aplastic anemia (severe, acquired). This clonotype appeared a few times. Its antigen remains unknown. This could be a read error, since a much larger clone is one nucleotide away.

The chain combines TRBV9 with TRBJ2-7, with 9 bases identical to TRBD1. Input material: sorted CD4+, CD8+, or CD8+CD57+ T cells (not recorded which) from PBMCs. The receptor was derived from a human donor with aplastic anemia. CDR3 DNA: TGTGCCAGCAGCGCCCCTATGGGACAGGGCTCGGGCGAGCAGTACTTC. Amino acid sequence: CASSAPMGQGSGEQYF.